The subject of this entry is one T cell receptor (beta chain). Antigen: not known. At one of its ends the junction is not consistent with the germline gene, which may arise from a read error. The CDR3 is made up of 12 amino acids. In germline, CDR1 is SGDLS, CDR2 YYNGEE. The entry originates in a study of identical twins. Notes on the study in general: Twin-shared out-of-frame alpha sequences were enriched for low generation probability. Invariant MAIT and iNKT cells are populations that could partly confound zero-insertion analyses.

TCRdb ran MiXCR on the 5' RACE reads and lists one entry per CDR3 protein. The sample lists over 250,000 distinct CDR3 sequences; 9.5% were seen once. These data were also reused for a study on yellow fever vaccine responses in identical twins.

The sequence came from a woman aged 18-29 years in good health. Sequencing input: CD8+ T cells sorted from blood. This rearrangement joins TRBV9 to TRBJ2-2; tentatively, D is TRBD2 (5 bases). The DNA for the CDR3 is TGTGCCAGCAGCGTAGTGCCCGGGAAGCTGTTTTTT. This translates into CASSVVPGKLFF.